This entry lists 29 T cell receptor beta chains sequenced from one sample in a study of CD4+ T cells in melanoma (dated by TCRdb to the early 2020s). The method was the immunoSEQ multiplex PCR assay. This immuneACCESS table, as held by TCRdb, lists in-frame sequences with V and J called but not all clones. Of the missing ones, under half trace to an unresolved V gene in checked studies; the others have no known cause. This sample has about 15,000 clones in its table, and approximately 63% of those were observed once. In total, the top ten clones hold about a sixth of the sample. Sequenced material: cells from a culture (not recorded whether cultured in vitro). The receptors shown here come from a human donor with melanoma.

J is TRBJ1-1 and V is TRBV7-6; a weak D match, TRBD1 (5 bases). Deletions cut 5 bases from V and 12 bases from J, with 19 bases between. Germline assignment: CDR1 SGHVS and CDR2 FNYEAQ. The CDR3 length is 13 residues. CDR3 sequence (DNA): TGTGCCAGCAGCCCTGGGGCAGCTCCTGGGACTTTCTTT. It encodes CASSPGAAPGTFF. Full variable domain (remainder filled in from reference TRBV7-6 and TRBJ1-1): GAGVSQSPRYKVTKRGQDVALRCDPISGHVSLYWYRQALGQGPEFLTYFNYEAQQDKSGLPNDRFSAERPEGSISTLTIQRTEQRDSAMYRCASSPGAAPGTFFGQGTRLTVV.

V is TRBV7-2 and J is TRBJ1-1; D ambiguous. Trimming shortened V by 3 bases and J by 3 bases, and 14 bases separated the two germline ends. The CDR3 spans 15 residues. CDR1 is SGHTA and CDR2 is FQGNSA in the germline V gene. CDR3 sequence (DNA): TGTGCCAGCAGCTTTGGTCCCTACGGGGACACTGAAGCTTTCTTT. Its protein product is CASSFGPYGDTEAFF.

The chain recombines TRBV7-9 with TRBJ2-1, with TRBD1 as a possible D gene (6 bases). The germline V gene has CDR1 SEHNR and CDR2 FQNEAQ (reference sequence). Trimming left V 5 bases short and J 6 bases short, with 26 bases between. This CDR3 contains 18 residues. The CDR3 DNA follows: TGTGCCAGCAGCCCCTCATCGGGGTCAGGGGATGTTTTCAATGAGCAGTTCTTC. Protein product: CASSPSSGSGDVFNEQFF. Variable domain in full (rest from reference TRBV7-9 and TRBJ2-1): DTGVSQNPRHKITKRGQNVTFRCDPISEHNRLYWYRQTLGQGPEFLTYFQNEAQLEKSRLLSDRFSAERPKGSFSTLEIQRTEQGDSAMYLCASSPSSGSGDVFNEQFFGPGTRLTVL.

Concerning this clone itself: An end of the junction differs from the germline gene, which may be a read error. The rearrangement uses TRBV7-7 and TRBJ2-6; D unresolved. Germline-derived CDR1 and CDR2 are SSHAT and FNYEAQ (reference sequence). The CDR3 totals 15 residues. The CDR3 DNA reads TGTGCTAGCAGTCCAAATTCTGCTGGGGCCAACGTCCTGACTTTC. This gives the protein CASSPNSAGANVLTF.

This rearrangement joins TRBV5-6 to TRBJ2-7; D is perhaps TRBD1 (6 bases). Trimming left V 9 bases short and J 2 bases short, with 18 bases between. Germline assignment: CDR1 SGHDT and CDR2 YYEEEE. The CDR3 runs to 14 residues. The CDR3 region is CATGETGSTYEQYF. The CDR3 DNA follows: TGTGCCACCGGAGAGACAGGTTCAACCTACGAGCAGTACTTC.

This chain connects TRBV11-2 to TRBJ2-5; no reliable D call. The CDR3 runs to 15 residues. The V gene's germline CDR1 is SGHAT and CDR2 FQNNGV. V was clipped by 3 bases and J by 4 bases, with 15 bases between them. The CDR3 protein is CASSFAPLSRETQYF. CDR3 nucleotide sequence: TGTGCCAGCAGCTTTGCTCCTTTGTCTAGAGAGACCCAGTACTTC.

This clone occurred once. This chain joins TRBV5-1 and TRBJ2-3, with TRBD2 matching over 12 bases. CDR3 length: 17 amino acids. Germline V gives CDR1 SGHRS, CDR2 YFSETQ. V shed 4 bases, J shed 4 bases, and the junction held 10 bases outside the gene matches. For the CDR3, the DNA is TGCGCCAGCAGCCCTGGACTCTCTAGCGGGGGGGCAGATACGCAGTATTTT. Its protein is CASSPGLSSGGADTQYF.

The chain recombines TRBV2 with TRBJ2-2; D unclear. Germline assignment: CDR1 SNHLY and CDR2 FYNNEI. This CDR3 region has 13 residues. Trimming took 5 bases from V and 4 from J, leaving 8 bases between them. CDR3 in amino acids: CASSPGFTGELFF. DNA of the CDR3: TGTGCCAGCAGTCCAGGTTTCACCGGGGAGCTGTTTTTT. Looking up the rest from reference TRBV2 and TRBJ2-2 gives the full variable domain: EPEVTQTPSHQVTQMGQEVILRCVPISNHLYFYWYRQILGQKVEFLVSFYNNEISEKSEIFDDQFSVERPDGSNFTLKIRSTKLEDSAMYFCASSPGFTGELFFGEGSRLTVL.

The V and J genes are TRBV6-1 and TRBJ2-1, with D tentatively TRBD1 or TRBD2 (6 bases each). CDR1 is MNHNS, CDR2 SASEGT, per germline. The CDR3 covers 14 residues. The V and J ends lost 10 bases and 0 bases respectively, with 13 bases between them. The CDR3 nucleotides are TGTGCCACCTCGGAGGGGGGCTCCTACAATGAGCAGTTCTTC. It translates to CATSEGGSYNEQFF.

The CDR3, as DNA: TGCGCCAGCAGCTTACATACGGCGAACACTGAAGCTTTCTTT. Amino acid sequence: CASSLHTANTEAFF. The chain has TRBV5-1 and TRBJ1-1, with D hard to call. Germline assignment: CDR1 SGHRS and CDR2 YFSETQ. CDR3 length: 14 amino acids. V lost 2 bases and J 1 base, leaving 9 bases between the germline ends.

This rearrangement joins TRBV7-3 to TRBJ1-2; tentatively, D is TRBD1 (5 bases). Trimming cost V 2 bases and J 2 bases, with 15 bases left between them. The CDR3 sequence is 16 residues long. From germline, CDR1 is SGHTA and CDR2 FQGTGA. CDR3 in DNA: TGTGCCAGCAGCTTAGGTGGAGGCAGGGTAAACTATGGCTACACCTTC. Translation: CASSLGGGRVNYGYTF.

V and J are TRBV6-6 and TRBJ2-3; 8 positions agree with TRBD2. Germline CDR1 and CDR2: MNHNY and SVGAGI (reference sequence). There are 14 residues in the CDR3. J lost 5 bases, V lost 2 bases, and 3 bases had no gene match. CDR3 DNA sequence: TGTGCCAGCAGTTACCGGGGGGGCGGAGATACGCAGTATTTT. It translates to CASSYRGGGDTQYF.

The chain joins TRBV7-2 to TRBJ2-1; 10 bases match TRBD2. Germline CDR1 SGHTA, CDR2 FQGNSA. The CDR3 sequence is 16 residues long. V dropped 4 bases and J dropped 7; count of bases not matched to a gene: 10. The CDR3 is CASSYIERGGRNEQFF. DNA of the CDR3: TGTGCCAGCAGCTACATCGAGCGGGGGGGCAGGAATGAGCAGTTCTTC.

V is TRBV5-5 and J is TRBJ1-1, with a tentative D call TRBD1 (5 bases). This CDR3 is 14 amino acids long. V was shortened by 0 bases and J by 5 bases, with 11 bases between the two germline ends. Germline values: CDR1 SGHKS, CDR2 YYEKEE (reference sequence). The CDR3 DNA follows: TGTGCCAGCAGCTTGGGGCAGGGAAGGACTGAAGCTTTCTTT. Protein product: CASSLGQGRTEAFF.

The chain is built from TRBV7-9 and TRBJ2-3, with 10 bases fitting TRBD1. The CDR3 covers 15 residues. Germline CDR1 reads SEHNR; CDR2 reads FQNEAQ (reference sequence). With V trimmed by 5 bases and J by 4 bases, 6 bases remained unmatched. The CDR3: CASSTYGQGADTQYF. CDR3 nucleotide sequence: TGTGCCAGCAGCACGTATGGACAGGGGGCAGATACGCAGTATTTT.

The J gene is TRBJ1-5, the V gene TRBV19; weak D call: TRBD1 (6 bases). The CDR3 is 15 residues long. Germline values: CDR1 LNHDA, CDR2 SQIVND (reference sequence). The V gene lost 5 bases and the J gene lost 7 bases, with 18 bases spanning the gap. CDR3 sequence reads: CASSPRRGLYQPQHF. In DNA, the CDR3 is TGTGCCAGTAGTCCGCGAAGGGGGTTGTACCAGCCCCAGCATTTT.

The chain employs TRBV19 and TRBJ1-5, with 9 bases that match TRBD1. The V and J ends lost 5 bases and 7 bases, in that order; junction bases with no gene match: 12. The CDR3 has 16 amino acids. Germline CDR1 and CDR2: LNHDA and SQIVND (reference sequence). The CDR3 region has the DNA TGTGCCAGTAGTGCCCGGGACAGGGCCGGCGGACAGCCCCAGCATTTT. This encodes CASSARDRAGGQPQHF.

The rearrangement joins TRBV19 to TRBJ2-6; D is uncertain. CDR1 is LNHDA and CDR2 is SQIVND in the germline V gene (reference sequence). The ends were cut back, 11 bases at V and 0 bases at J, with 8 bases in the middle. This CDR3 spans 13 amino acids. The CDR3 region has the DNA TGTGCCTCCAGAACCTCTGGGGCCAACGTCCTGACTTTC. As protein: CASRTSGANVLTF.

In its sample, this clone was seen once. This sequence joins TRBV7-9 and TRBJ2-3, with D possibly matching TRBD2 (6 bases). The V gene's germline CDR1 is SEHNR and CDR2 FQNEAQ (reference sequence). V dropped 7 bases and J dropped 2 bases, with 16 bases sitting between them. The CDR3 covers 15 residues. The chain's CDR3 is CASTPIGGFTDTQYF. The CDR3 DNA sequence: TGTGCCAGCACCCCGATTGGGGGGTTCACAGATACGCAGTATTTT.

The rearrangement links TRBV2 to TRBJ2-5; TRBD2 is a possible D gene (5 bases). V gave up 5 bases and J gave up 1 base, with 11 bases separating them. CDR3 length equals 14 residues. Germline V gene lookup returns CDR1 SNHLY and CDR2 FYNNEI. CDR3 protein: CASSLPGSQETQYF. Here the CDR3 DNA reads TGTGCCAGCAGTTTACCGGGGTCCCAAGAGACCCAGTACTTC.

The V gene is TRBV6-1, the J gene TRBJ1-5; 10 bases agree with TRBD1. CDR1 is MNHNS and CDR2 is SASEGT in the germline V gene. The trim removed 6 bases at V and 5 bases at J, leaving 4 bases unmatched. This CDR3 is built from 14 residues. The CDR3 DNA reads as TGTGCCAGCAGGTTTGGGACAGGGGATCAGCCCCAGCATTTT. It specifies CASRFGTGDQPQHF.

The chain has TRBV11-2 and TRBJ2-3, with D possibly TRBD2 on 6 matching bases. V was shortened by 4 bases and J by 0 bases, with 14 bases between the two germline ends. CDR1 SGHAT and CDR2 FQNNGV come from the germline V gene. The length of the CDR3 is 16 residues. This CDR3 reads CASSYRGRGSTDTQYF. In DNA form, the CDR3 reads TGTGCCAGCAGCTACAGAGGGCGGGGAAGCACAGATACGCAGTATTTT.

The chain recombines TRBV6-6 with TRBJ2-5; TRBD2 might be the D (5 bases). The V and J ends lost 8 bases and 3 bases respectively, with 13 bases between them. The V gene's germline CDR1 is MNHNY and CDR2 SVGAGI (reference sequence). The CDR3 sequence is 13 residues long. CDR3 sequence reads: CASRRGLEETQYF. The CDR3 DNA sequence: TGTGCCAGCCGTCGGGGTCTTGAAGAGACCCAGTACTTC.

V and J are TRBV5-1 and TRBJ2-1; D perhaps matches TRBD2 (6 bases). Germline lookup yields CDR1 SGHRS and CDR2 YFSETQ. V was shortened by 4 bases and J by 0 bases, with 11 bases between the two germline ends. The CDR3 is made up of 15 amino acids. CDR3 in DNA: TGCGCCAGCAGCCTTAGCGGAAGCTCCTACAATGAGCAGTTCTTC. This encodes CASSLSGSSYNEQFF.

The V call is TRBV7-8, the J call TRBJ1-5, with D uncertain. The V and J ends lost 0 bases and 3 bases respectively, with 9 bases between them. Germline V gene sequence: CDR1 SGHVS, CDR2 FQNEAQ. The CDR3 has 15 residues. The CDR3 protein is CASSLASTNNQPQHF. As DNA, the CDR3 is TGTGCCAGCAGCTTAGCGAGTACAAACAATCAGCCCCAGCATTTT.

V gene TRBV7-6 combines with J gene TRBJ2-2; D is unclear. Per germline, CDR1 SGHVS and CDR2 FNYEAQ. V dropped 1 base and J dropped 0 bases, with 9 bases sitting between them. The CDR3 is made up of 16 amino acids. CDR3 region: CASSLGPASNTGELFF. CDR3 nucleotide sequence: TGTGCCAGCAGCTTAGGACCAGCCTCGAACACCGGGGAGCTGTTTTTT.

This clone was detected a few times. This chain links TRBV5-1 with TRBJ1-1, with 9 nucleotides matching TRBD1. The J segment lost 3 bases and the V segment lost 4 bases, leaving 4 bases of the junction unmatched. CDR3 length equals 14 residues. From germline, CDR1 is SGHRS and CDR2 YFSETQ. In nucleotides, the CDR3 is TGCGCCAGCAGCACCGGACAGGGGCACACTGAAGCTTTCTTT. It specifies CASSTGQGHTEAFF. The variable domain in full, with the rest retrieved from reference TRBV5-1 and TRBJ1-1, is KAGVTQTPRYLIKTRGQQVTLSCSPISGHRSVSWYQQTPGQGLQFLFEYFSETQRNKGNFPGRFSGRQFSNSRSEMNVSTLELGDSALYLCASSTGQGHTEAFFGQGTRLTVV.

The sample holds one count of this clone. This chain uses TRBV21-1 with TRBJ1-4. TRBV21-1 is annotated as a pseudogene. The CDR3 runs 10 residues. The CDR3 nucleotides read TGTGCCAGCATTAATGAAAAACTGTTTTTT. Amino acids: CASINEKLFF.

V usage is TRBV18 and J usage is TRBJ2-5; 8 positions match TRBD1. V shed 0 bases, J shed 8 bases, and the junction held 5 bases outside the gene matches. CDR1 is KGHSH and CDR2 is LQKENI in the germline V gene. This CDR3 is built from 14 residues. CDR3 sequence: CASSPPTTGETQYF. The CDR3 DNA reads TGTGCCAGCTCACCACCTACGACAGGGGAAACCCAGTACTTC.